This TCR beta chain was retrieved from a study of blood T cell repertoires in COVID-19 (dated by TCRdb to about 2020). Broadly, across the study: Samples from collaborators originated in the United States, Italy and Spain and spanned both the acute and convalescent phases of COVID-19. The prospective study material was composed of cDNA or gDNA derived from T cells, B-cell-depleted T cells, or PBMCs. The dataset comprised deeply sampled blood TCRbeta repertoires from subjects exposed to, actively infected with, or recovered from COVID-19. The repertoires were released in a freely available public database intended as a resource for research on the immune response to SARS-CoV-2. Samples came from the ongoing ImmuneRACE study (first 160 participants) plus 1,254 subjects from 6 global collaborators. Sample metadata almost always included a de-identified subject ID, COVID-19 status, age in years and sex. Where HLA class I and class II types were available, the types were taken from metadata supplied by the sample provider, not from assay-based typing. The investigation overall reported the following: The amount of clinical and demographic metadata varied by source and participant and was provided uncurated.

CDR1 and CDR2 are read off the germline V gene as LGHNA and YSLEER. Including cysteine and phenylalanine, the CDR3 has 16 amino acids. Of the read, only the CDR3 DNA is kept; its 48 bases are in frame from base 1. Trimming costs V 0 bases and J 3 bases, and their ends lie 9 bases apart. With respect to this clone: What antigen it recognizes has not been identified. No per-base quality is available; no much larger clone lies one base away.

TCRbeta CDR3 regions were amplified from genomic DNA by means of the immunoSEQ Assay, a bias-controlled multiplex PCR. The study's processing was this. Nucleated cell counts per sample were estimated from amplification of reference gene primers within the assay. Sequence reads were collapsed and filtered to measure the absolute abundance of every unique TCRbeta CDR3 rearrangement. Productive Simpson clonality was computed per sample as the square root of Simpson's diversity index over productive rearrangements. TCRdb's version of the immuneACCESS table is confined to in-frame rearrangements and falls short of the full clone set. An unresolved V gene accounts for under half of the shortfall where checked; the remainder is of unknown origin. Clone size and the V and J calls come from that table; the DNA yielded D and trimming. The table for this sample lists approximately 76,000 clones; around 88% of them were counted only once. The ten largest make up approximately 8% of the sample.

Each collaborating institution followed its own protocols to collect whole blood in K2EDTA tubes. For TCRbeta analysis, collaborator samples were shipped as frozen whole blood, as isolated PBMCs, or as DNA extracted from either sample type. The source of this sequence is a young man with acute or convalescent COVID-19. The chain was built from TRBV4-3 and TRBJ1-6; the D gene lacks a confident call. Specimen: peripheral blood. The CDR3 region reads CASSQDFRVYNSPLHF. The DNA sequence reads TGCGCCAGCAGCCAAGATTTCCGGGTCTATAATTCACCCCTCCACTTT.